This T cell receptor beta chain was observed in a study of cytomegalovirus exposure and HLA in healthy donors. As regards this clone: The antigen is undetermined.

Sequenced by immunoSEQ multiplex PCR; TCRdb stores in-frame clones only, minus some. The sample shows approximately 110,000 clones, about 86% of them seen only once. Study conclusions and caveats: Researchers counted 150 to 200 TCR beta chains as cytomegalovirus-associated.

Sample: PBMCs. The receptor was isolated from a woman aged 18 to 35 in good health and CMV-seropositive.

CDR3 DNA: TGTGCCACCAGCTACCGACAGGCTTACGGTGGAAACACCATATATTTT. It yields the protein CATSYRQAYGGNTIYF. The chain has TRBV15 and TRBJ1-3, with a possible D match to TRBD1 (6 bases). CDR3 length: 16 residues. Trimming removed 5 bases at V and 3 bases at J, with 17 bases between. Per germline, CDR1 LNHNV and CDR2 YYDKDF (reference sequence).